This TCR beta chain was profiled in a study of CD8 T cells in ankylosing spondylitis. This clonotype was counted ten times or more. Its antigen is unidentified. Making the TCR beta libraries involved quantitative 5'-RACE with molecular barcodes. MiXCR, applied by TCRdb to the 5' RACE reads, yields one record per CDR3 protein. Of fewer than 30,000 distinct CDR3 sequences listed, roughly 2.4% were seen once; the top ten hold 7.7%. General study results and limits: What seemed typical of ankylosing spondylitis blood was a TCR beta motif built from several highly homologous variants. As for the disease-linked clones, they showed a CD8+ phenotype and occurred at relatively low frequencies in peripheral blood.

Trimming removed 0 bases at V and 6 bases at J, with 9 bases between. The germline V gene encodes CDR1 SGDLS and CDR2 YYNGEE. The length of the CDR3 is 13 residues. The source of this sequence is a female donor with ankylosing spondylitis or in good health (not recorded which). Sequencing used blood, either unsorted or a sorted T cell fraction (not recorded which). V usage is TRBV9 and J usage is TRBJ1-1; no definite D call. The CDR3 DNA sequence: TGTGCCAGCAGCGTAGGAGGATTCGCTGAAGCTTTCTTT. Residues: CASSVGGFAEAFF.